This TCR beta chain came from a study of blood T cell repertoires in COVID-19. Study-wide background: The samples span acute and convalescent COVID-19 from the United States, Italy and Spain. Sample material is recorded as cDNA or gDNA derived from T cells, B-cell-depleted T cells, or PBMCs.

Per the original data handling: Estimates of nucleated cell counts were drawn from the amplification of reference gene primers. The protocol was immunoSEQ multiplex PCR, while the TCRdb copy is restricted to in-frame clones and leaves out a portion. V and J calls and clone size are as listed in that table; D and trimming were resolved from the DNA. Here the sample spans about 55,000 clones, about 91% being singletons. Seattle enrolled patients during active infection and tracked them longitudinally. Germline V lookup: CDR1 LNHDA, CDR2 SQIVND (reference sequence). This CDR3 is built from 13 residues. Trimming took off 4 bases at V and 10 bases at J, with 16 bases between the two ends.

Sequencing used peripheral blood. The rearrangement joins TRBV19 to TRBJ2-5; D possibly corresponds to TRBD1 (7 bases). This clonotype originated in a man aged 35 to 55 with COVID-19, enrolled during active disease. CDR3 in DNA: TGTGCCAGTAGTACAAGAGCCAGGGGGGACCAGTACTTC. Translated: CASSTRARGDQYF.